These 32 T cell receptor beta chains originate from one sample sequenced in a study of ipilimumab plus nivolumab after autologous stem cell transplantation. The repertoire was sequenced with immunoSEQ multiplex PCR; TCRdb's copy has only in-frame clones and lacks some. The data hold about 43,000 clones, with roughly 88% observed a single time. Here the sequenced sample was PBMCs, taken in a trial of ipilimumab plus nivolumab as post-transplant consolidation. Receptor source: a male donor with multiple myeloma.

The chain couples TRBV10-1 to TRBJ1-6; 7 positions agree with TRBD1. Trimming removed 8 bases from V and 5 bases from J; junction bases left unmatched: 6. CDR1 WNHNN and CDR2 SYGVQD come from the germline V gene (reference sequence). CDR3 size: 14 residues. In DNA form, the CDR3 reads TGCGCCAGCCCTAGGGACAGCCATAATTCACCCCTCCACTTT. Translation gives CASPRDSHNSPLHF.

This chain joins TRBV7-2 and TRBJ1-4, with D possibly matching TRBD1 (5 bases). The CDR3 is 16 residues long. From germline, CDR1 is SGHTA and CDR2 FQGNSA. The V and J ends lost 4 bases and 5 bases respectively, with 17 bases between them. The CDR3 DNA is TGTGCCAGCAGCTCCATGTGGGGACGGGTGAATGAAAAACTGTTTTTT. Its protein product is CASSSMWGRVNEKLFF. Variable domain in full (rest from reference TRBV7-2 and TRBJ1-4): GAGVSQSPSNKVTEKGKDVELRCDPISGHTALYWYRQSLGQGLEFLIYFQGNSAPDKSGLPSDRFSAERTGGSVSTLTIQRTQQEDSAVYLCASSSMWGRVNEKLFFGSGTQLSVL.

J is TRBJ2-2 and V is TRBV25-1; possibly TRBD2 for D (6 bases). The CDR3 extends over 16 amino acids. The V end was cut by 0 bases, the J end by 4 bases, with 12 bases between. The V gene's germline CDR1 is MGHDK and CDR2 SYGVNS. CDR3 sequence (DNA): TGTGCCAGCAGTGAATACTGGCAGGGAGGCACCGGGGAGCTGTTTTTT. Protein product: CASSEYWQGGTGELFF.

CDR3 in DNA: TGTGCCAGCAGTCCGGGGGGACTCTCCTACAATGAGCAGTTCTTC. Its translation: CASSPGGLSYNEQFF. This sequence joins TRBV6-4 and TRBJ2-1, with 7 nucleotides matching TRBD2. The CDR3 consists of 15 residues. Germline CDR1 is MRHNA and CDR2 is SNTAGT. V was pared by 5 bases and J by 0 bases, with 4 bases of the junction left unmatched.

The V and J genes are TRBV4-3 and TRBJ1-6, with 8 bases aligning to TRBD1. The CDR3 is 19 residues long. V was pared by 0 bases and J by 3 bases, with 10 bases of the junction left unmatched. Germline V gene data show CDR1 as LGHNA and CDR2 as YSLEER. In DNA, the CDR3 is TGCGCCAGCAGCCAAGAGGGCGACAGGGGAGGGGGCTATAATTCACCCCTCCACTTT. Protein: CASSQEGDRGGGYNSPLHF.

The rearrangement links TRBV6-5 to TRBJ2-7; possible D gene TRBD2, 5 bases. The CDR3 runs 14 residues. Trimming took 4 bases from V and 0 from J, leaving 10 bases between them. Germline V gives CDR1 MNHEY, CDR2 SVGAGI. The CDR3 nucleotides read TGTGCCAGCAGTTCCGCCGGGGACTCCTACGAGCAGTACTTC. Amino acids: CASSSAGDSYEQYF.

The chain recombines TRBV5-5 with TRBJ1-2; tentative D call: TRBD1 (6 bases). This CDR3 spans 15 amino acids. The germline V gene encodes CDR1 SGHKS and CDR2 YYEKEE (reference sequence). Trimming shortened V by 0 bases and J by 4 bases, and 13 bases separated the two germline ends. The CDR3 spells CASSLAVGQFYGYTF. In nucleotides, the CDR3 is TGTGCCAGCAGCTTGGCCGTAGGACAGTTCTATGGCTACACCTTC.

The chain has TRBV6-5 and TRBJ2-7, with 9 bases fitting TRBD2. There are 15 residues in the CDR3. Per the germline V gene, CDR1 is MNHEY and CDR2 is SVGAGI. The J segment lost 3 bases and the V segment lost 7 bases, leaving 10 bases of the junction unmatched. CDR3 sequence reads: CASNREASGDYEQYF. The DNA for the CDR3 is TGTGCCAGCAACCGGGAAGCTAGCGGGGACTACGAGCAGTACTTC.

The chain is built from TRBV5-6 and TRBJ1-4; 7 bases line up with TRBD1. With 4 bases clipped from V and 5 bases from J, the junction kept 2 bases outside the gene matches. The CDR3 spans 13 residues. Germline V lookup: CDR1 SGHDT, CDR2 YYEEEE. The CDR3 loop is CASSTTGNEKLFF. The CDR3, as DNA: TGTGCCAGCAGCACGACAGGGAATGAAAAACTGTTTTTT.

The CDR3 region has the DNA TGTGCCAGCAGTTCAACAGGAGGCACTGAAGCTTTCTTT. It is translated as CASSSTGGTEAFF. The V gene is TRBV5-6, the J gene TRBJ1-1; the D gene is possibly TRBD1 (5 bases). Per the germline V gene, CDR1 is SGHDT and CDR2 is YYEEEE. The V gene lost 5 bases and the J gene lost 4 bases, with 12 bases spanning the gap. This CDR3 is 13 amino acids long.

This chain connects TRBV5-1 to TRBJ1-4, with 7 bases lining up with TRBD1. The V gene's germline CDR1 is SGHRS and CDR2 YFSETQ. V shed 4 bases and J 7 bases; nucleotides not matched to a gene: 7. This CDR3 is built from 14 residues. CDR3 amino acids: CASSTQGGGEKLFF. As DNA, the CDR3 is TGCGCCAGCAGCACCCAGGGGGGGGGTGAAAAACTGTTTTTT.

The J gene is TRBJ1-2, the V gene TRBV28; TRBD1 might be the D (5 bases). V lost 7 bases, J lost 4 bases, and 10 bases lay in between. The CDR3 consists of 12 residues. Germline CDR1 is MDHEN and CDR2 is SYDVKM. The CDR3 region is CASKEGFYGYTF. The DNA of the CDR3 is TGTGCCAGCAAGGAGGGGTTCTATGGCTACACCTTC.

The V call is TRBV27, the J call TRBJ2-7; no clear D gene. The CDR3 is 14 residues long. V lost 3 bases and J lost 1, with 10 bases in between. Germline V CDR1 and CDR2: MNHEY, SMNVEV (reference sequence). CDR3 sequence reads: CASSFRGTSYEQYF. The CDR3 DNA sequence: TGTGCCAGCAGTTTCAGAGGCACTTCCTACGAGCAGTACTTC.

The V gene is TRBV7-2, the J gene TRBJ1-2; D is undetermined. V lost 0 bases, J lost 4 bases, and 12 bases lay in between. CDR1 SGHTA and CDR2 FQGNSA come from the germline V gene. CDR3 length: 15 amino acids. DNA of the CDR3: TGTGCCAGCAGCTTAGCGATGAGGGTAGGCTATGGCTACACCTTC. It translates to CASSLAMRVGYGYTF. Complete variable domain (other parts from reference TRBV7-2 and TRBJ1-2): GAGVSQSPSNKVTEKGKDVELRCDPISGHTALYWYRQSLGQGLEFLIYFQGNSAPDKSGLPSDRFSAERTGGSVSTLTIQRTQQEDSAVYLCASSLAMRVGYGYTFGSGTRLTVV.

The CDR3 sequence is CASRGGHNEQFF. The CDR3 coding sequence is TGTGCCAGCAGAGGGGGGCACAATGAGCAGTTCTTC. This rearrangement joins TRBV28 to TRBJ2-1; possibly TRBD1 or TRBD2 for D (6 bases each). CDR3 length: 12 amino acids. Trimming removed 6 bases from V and 5 bases from J, with 8 bases in between. CDR1 and CDR2 from the germline V gene are MDHEN and SYDVKM.

This clone came up once. The rearrangement links TRBV7-2 to TRBJ2-7; D perhaps matches TRBD1 (6 bases). Germline lookup yields CDR1 SGHTA and CDR2 FQGNSA. Trimming removed 1 base from V and 2 bases from J, with 6 bases in between. The CDR3 runs 13 residues. The CDR3: CASSLGTAYEQYF. The CDR3 DNA follows: TGTGCCAGCAGCTTAGGGACAGCCTACGAGCAGTACTTC.

The chain carries TRBV19 and TRBJ2-5, with 7 bases identical to TRBD1. V shed 8 bases and J 5 bases; nucleotides not matched to a gene: 14. Germline values: CDR1 LNHDA, CDR2 SQIVND (reference sequence). The CDR3 is 15 amino acids. The chain's CDR3 is CASARMTGSVETQYF. CDR3 DNA: TGTGCCAGTGCCCGGATGACAGGGAGCGTGGAGACCCAGTACTTC.

The chain combines TRBV6-5 with TRBJ2-3; D is possibly TRBD1 (5 bases). Germline V gives CDR1 MNHEY, CDR2 SVGAGI. V lost 0 bases and J 4 bases, leaving 14 bases between the germline ends. This CDR3 is built from 16 residues. CDR3 bases: TGTGCCAGCAGTTACTCGGGCAGGGCGTGGGCAGATACGCAGTATTTT. Residues: CASSYSGRAWADTQYF.

The chain carries TRBV11-2 and TRBJ1-1; D is unclear. V dropped 5 bases and J dropped 1 base, with 14 bases sitting between them. The CDR3 extends over 15 amino acids. Germline V gives CDR1 SGHAT, CDR2 FQNNGV. The CDR3 reads CASSPLGTTNTEAFF. CDR3 DNA sequence: TGTGCCAGCAGCCCTCTGGGTACTACGAACACTGAAGCTTTCTTT.

The CDR3, as DNA: TGTGCCAGCAGTTACTCCGACAGGGGTTCGGAGACCCAGTACTTC. Its protein product is CASSYSDRGSETQYF. This chain connects TRBV6-5 to TRBJ2-5, with 8 positions matching TRBD1. Germline-derived CDR1 and CDR2 are MNHEY and SVGAGI. V lost 0 bases and J lost 5; bases outside the gene matches: 5. The length of the CDR3 is 15 residues.

The CDR3 is CASRGLAGETQYF. The CDR3 DNA reads TGTGCCAGCAGAGGACTAGCGGGAGAGACCCAGTACTTC. The chain employs TRBV2 and TRBJ2-5; 11 nucleotides align to TRBD2. CDR1 is SNHLY and CDR2 is FYNNEI in the germline V gene. The CDR3 runs 13 residues. Losses at the gene ends were 6 bases for V and 4 bases for J; bases not matched to a gene: 1.

This chain joins TRBV2 and TRBJ2-7, with a tentative D call TRBD1 (5 bases). The germline gives CDR1 SNHLY, CDR2 FYNNEI. V lost 6 bases and J lost 0, with 12 bases in between. The CDR3 is 14 amino acids. The CDR3 sequence is CASSRTLNSYEQYF. CDR3 bases: TGTGCCAGCAGCCGGACACTTAACTCCTACGAGCAGTACTTC.

This chain connects TRBV21-1 to TRBJ2-5; TRBD1 is taken as the D call from the table, unchecked against the DNA. TRBV21-1 is deemed a pseudogene. This CDR3 contains 14 residues. CDR3 amino acids: CATDPRDRVETQYF. Here the CDR3 DNA reads TGTGCCACCGACCCCCGGGACAGGGTAGAGACCCAGTACTTC.

V and J are TRBV18 and TRBJ1-6, with 8 nucleotides matching TRBD1. Germline CDR1 is KGHSH and CDR2 is LQKENI. The V and J ends lost 0 bases and 7 bases, in that order; junction bases with no gene match: 5. The CDR3 loop spans 16 amino acids. The DNA for the CDR3 is TGTGCCAGCTCACCACCGGACAGGGTTTACAATTCACCCCTCCACTTT. It codes for CASSPPDRVYNSPLHF.

The chain uses TRBV7-8 and TRBJ1-6; D uncertain. V shed 1 base and J shed 0 bases, with 10 bases lying between them. The CDR3 totals 17 residues. In germline, CDR1 is SGHVS, CDR2 FQNEAQ. DNA of the CDR3: TGTGCCAGCAGCTTAGGAGGGCGGGGCTCCTATAATTCACCCCTCCACTTT. This sequence encodes CASSLGGRGSYNSPLHF.

The chain's CDR3 is CASSEAGLPRSTYEQYF. The CDR3 DNA reads as TGTGCCAGCAGTGAAGCGGGGCTTCCTCGAAGCACCTACGAGCAGTACTTC. The V gene is TRBV2, the J gene TRBJ2-7; tentatively, D is TRBD1 (5 bases). CDR3 length: 17 residues. V gave up 0 bases and J gave up 2 bases, with 17 bases separating them. The V gene's germline CDR1 is SNHLY and CDR2 FYNNEI.

The chain is built from TRBV19 and TRBJ1-5, with D possibly being TRBD1 (5 bases). The CDR3 is made up of 18 amino acids. The V gene lost 3 bases and the J gene lost 5 bases, with 23 bases spanning the gap. Germline V gene lookup returns CDR1 LNHDA and CDR2 SQIVND (reference sequence). DNA for the CDR3: TGTGCCAGTAGTATTGAAACCGGGACCCCCGGAATATATCAGCCCCAGCATTTT. Its translation is CASSIETGTPGIYQPQHF.

In its sample, this clone was seen a few times. CDR3 loop: CASSPPTPLHF. CDR3 sequence (DNA): TGTGCCAGCAGTCCCCCAACACCCCTCCACTTT. V gene TRBV27 combines with J gene TRBJ1-6; D is uncertain. There are 11 residues in the CDR3. The germline gives CDR1 MNHEY, CDR2 SMNVEV (reference sequence). Trimming removed 5 bases at V and 11 bases at J, with 7 bases between.

This chain uses TRBV11-2 with TRBJ2-5; 7 bases match TRBD2. Germline V lookup: CDR1 SGHAT, CDR2 FQNNGV. The CDR3 runs to 15 residues. Trimming cost V 1 base and J 4 bases; bases outside gene matches: 6. The CDR3 DNA is TGTGCCAGCAGCTTAGCCAAGCGGGGAGGAGAGACCCAGTACTTC. Its protein is CASSLAKRGGETQYF.

The gene calls are TRBV7-9 and TRBJ2-1; 8 bases match TRBD2. The V gene end was trimmed by 5 bases and the J gene end by 5 bases; junction bases not matched to a gene: 14. The CDR3 has 17 amino acids. Germline assignment: CDR1 SEHNR and CDR2 FQNEAQ (reference sequence). CDR3 in DNA: TGTGCCAGCAGCCCCCAGGGCGGGGGGCCATCAAACAATGAGCAGTTCTTC. It specifies CASSPQGGGPSNNEQFF.

This chain uses TRBV9 with TRBJ1-1; D remains unclear. The CDR3 sequence is 14 residues long. Germline CDR1 and CDR2: SGDLS and YYNGEE. V lost 4 bases to trimming and J lost 6 bases, with 16 bases between them. The CDR3 spells CASSSNIGQAEAFF. DNA of the CDR3: TGTGCCAGCAGCTCCAATATAGGGCAAGCTGAAGCTTTCTTT.

The chain is built from TRBV7-8 and TRBJ1-1; 10 nucleotides align to TRBD1. Germline trimming cut 5 bases from V and 6 bases from J; bases unmatched to any gene: 3. CDR1 and CDR2 (germline): SGHVS, FQNEAQ. CDR3 length: 13 residues. CDR3 in DNA: TGTGCCAGCAGCCGGGACAGGGGCGCTGAAGCTTTCTTT. Translating it yields CASSRDRGAEAFF.